The 24 T cell receptor beta chains below all came from one sample that was sequenced in a study of cytomegalovirus exposure and HLA in healthy donors. PCR employed 60 Vbeta and 13 Jbeta primers. The table came from immunoSEQ multiplex PCR; TCRdb's copy has only in-frame clones and leaves some out. The table has 130,000 to 150,000 clones, 78% seen once. Sequences were obtained from PBMCs. These receptors all come from a man aged 35-49 years in good health and CMV-seropositive.

The CDR3 protein is CASSPDRVKGNTIYF. CDR3 bases: TGTGCCAGCAGCCCGGACAGGGTGAAGGGAAACACCATATATTTT. The chain has TRBV14 and TRBJ1-3, with 8 bases identical to TRBD1. J was trimmed by 4 bases and V by 4 bases; bases with no gene match: 6. The CDR3 loop spans 15 amino acids. Germline CDR1 SGHDN, CDR2 FVKESK. Variable domain in full (rest from reference TRBV14 and TRBJ1-3): EAGVTQFPSHSVIEKGQTVTLRCDPISGHDNLYWYRRVMGKEIKFLLHFVKESKQDESGMPNNRFLAERTGGTYSTLKVQPAELEDSGVYFCASSPDRVKGNTIYFGEGSWLTVV.

The V and J genes are TRBV5-1 and TRBJ2-2; no firm D call. Germline CDR1 SGHRS, CDR2 YFSETQ. The CDR3 is 17 amino acids. V was trimmed by 2 bases and J by 4 bases, leaving 18 bases between them. For the CDR3, the DNA is TGCGCCAGCAGCTTAACATTATCAAATTCCCCCACCGGGGAGCTGTTTTTT. It encodes CASSLTLSNSPTGELFF.

Only a few counts were recorded for this clone. This sequence joins TRBV25-1 and TRBJ2-1, with 7 bases identical to TRBD1. V shed 5 bases, J shed 5 bases, and the junction held 9 bases outside the gene matches. The germline CDR1 and CDR2 sequences are MGHDK and SYGVNS. The CDR3 contains 15 residues. In DNA form, the CDR3 reads TGTGCCAGCAGTCGCCCAGGGACAGCCAACAATGAGCAGTTCTTC. This sequence encodes CASSRPGTANNEQFF.

The chain joins TRBV7-2 to TRBJ2-7, with D maybe TRBD2 (6 bases). CDR1 is SGHTA and CDR2 is FQGNSA in the germline V gene. Trimming removed 6 bases at V and 6 bases at J, with 18 bases between. There are 14 residues in the CDR3. The CDR3: CASSPGVAQLEQYF. The CDR3 DNA is TGTGCCAGCAGTCCGGGGGTAGCGCAGCTCGAGCAGTACTTC.

The rearrangement uses TRBV28 and TRBJ2-5, with 7 nucleotides matching TRBD2. The CDR3 runs to 14 residues. Trimming at V came to 7 bases and at J to 4 bases, leaving 9 bases not matched to a gene. CDR1 is MDHEN, CDR2 SYDVKM, per germline. The CDR3 sequence: CASTLRLARETQYF. In DNA, the CDR3 is TGTGCCAGCACCCTGAGACTAGCTCGAGAGACCCAGTACTTC.

The chain joins TRBV19 to TRBJ1-5, with D tentatively TRBD1 (5 bases). V lost 3 bases and J lost 7, with 13 bases in between. The CDR3 loop spans 14 amino acids. CDR1 is LNHDA, CDR2 SQIVND, per germline (reference sequence). The CDR3 protein is CASSISRARQPQHF. CDR3 bases: TGTGCCAGTAGTATCTCCAGGGCTCGACAGCCCCAGCATTTT.

This sequence joins TRBV28 and TRBJ2-2; 7 positions match TRBD1. The CDR3 extends over 15 amino acids. The V gene end was trimmed by 1 base and the J gene end by 9 bases; junction bases not matched to a gene: 8. Germline V CDR1 and CDR2: MDHEN, SYDVKM. The CDR3 nucleotides read TGTGCCAGCAGTTTATCTTCAGGGGGAATGCGGGAGCTGTTTTTT. Protein product: CASSLSSGGMRELFF.

The chain recombines TRBV11-3 with TRBJ2-1; possibly TRBD1 for D (6 bases). The germline V gene encodes CDR1 SGHNT and CDR2 YENEEA. V was shortened by 4 bases and J by 7 bases, with 17 bases between the two germline ends. The CDR3 consists of 15 residues. The chain's CDR3 is CASSYDNKQGNEQFF. For the CDR3, the DNA is TGTGCCAGCAGCTACGACAATAAACAGGGAAATGAGCAGTTCTTC.

V gene TRBV4-2 combines with J gene TRBJ2-1; D perhaps matches TRBD2 (5 bases). CDR3 length equals 16 residues. The germline V gene encodes CDR1 LGHNA and CDR2 YNFKEQ. The ends were cut back, 1 base at V and 4 bases at J, with 14 bases in the middle. The CDR3, as DNA: TGTGCCAGCAGCCAAGGCGTAAGCGGAACTTACAATGAGCAGTTCTTC. Amino acids: CASSQGVSGTYNEQFF.

V gene TRBV5-6 combines with J gene TRBJ2-7, with 14 positions matching TRBD2. This CDR3 is built from 16 residues. V was clipped by 3 bases and J by 5 bases; unmatched bases: 7. Germline CDR1 is SGHDT and CDR2 is YYEEEE. The CDR3 protein is CASSWRLAGGSHEQYF. DNA of the CDR3: TGTGCCAGCAGCTGGCGACTAGCGGGAGGGTCCCACGAGCAGTACTTC.

The chain carries TRBV7-9 and TRBJ2-1; tentatively, D is TRBD2 (6 bases). CDR3 length: 15 residues. Trimming stripped 5 bases from V and 3 bases from J, with 14 bases between. Looked up from germline, CDR1 is SEHNR and CDR2 is FQNEAQ (reference sequence). CDR3 protein: CASSLSGLSYNEQFF. The CDR3 bases are TGTGCCAGCAGCCTTAGCGGCCTCAGCTACAATGAGCAGTTCTTC.

The chain combines TRBV7-7 with TRBJ1-4, with D unresolved. The CDR3 is 15 amino acids. The germline gives CDR1 SSHAT, CDR2 FNYEAQ (reference sequence). Trimming took off 2 bases at V and 0 bases at J, with 7 bases between the two ends. In DNA, the CDR3 is TGTGCCAGCAGCTTAACAGATGCAACTAATGAAAAACTGTTTTTT. Its translation is CASSLTDATNEKLFF.

The V call is TRBV25-1, the J call TRBJ2-1, with TRBD2 identical over 9 bases. Trimming at V came to 4 bases and at J to 0 bases, leaving 4 bases not matched to a gene. Germline V gives CDR1 MGHDK, CDR2 SYGVNS. The CDR3 loop spans 16 amino acids. CDR3 sequence reads: CASSAAGGVSYNEQFF. The DNA of the CDR3 is TGTGCCAGCAGTGCAGCGGGAGGAGTCTCCTACAATGAGCAGTTCTTC.

There are a few counts of this clone. The CDR3: CASSLVGISGNEQYF. As DNA, the CDR3 is TGTGCCAGCAGCTTAGTAGGGATTTCAGGGAACGAGCAGTACTTC. The chain is built from TRBV7-9 and TRBJ2-7, with TRBD1 as a possible D gene (5 bases). V gave up 1 base and J gave up 5 bases, with 15 bases separating them. This CDR3 has 15 residues. The germline gives CDR1 SEHNR, CDR2 FQNEAQ (reference sequence). Variable domain in full (rest from reference TRBV7-9 and TRBJ2-7): DTGVSQNPRHKITKRGQNVTFRCDPISEHNRLYWYRQTLGQGPEFLTYFQNEAQLEKSRLLSDRFSAERPKGSFSTLEIQRTEQGDSAMYLCASSLVGISGNEQYFGPGTRLTVT.

The V and J genes are TRBV25-1 and TRBJ2-1; no clear D gene. Germline loops: CDR1 MGHDK, CDR2 SYGVNS. The CDR3 loop spans 13 amino acids. V gave up 4 bases and J gave up 0 bases, with 4 bases separating them. Here the CDR3 reads CASSAYSYNEQFF. CDR3 coding DNA: TGTGCCAGCAGTGCCTACTCCTACAATGAGCAGTTCTTC.

This clone has just a few counts. This chain's CDR3 is CASSLARRNTIYF. CDR3 nucleotides: TGTGCCAGCAGCTTAGCCAGGAGGAACACCATATATTTT. The V and J genes are TRBV7-2 and TRBJ1-3, with D unclear. The CDR3 is 13 amino acids. Germline V lookup: CDR1 SGHTA, CDR2 FQGNSA. Trimming shortened V by 0 bases and J by 7 bases, and 7 bases separated the two germline ends.

The chain is built from TRBV4-2 and TRBJ2-6; D not certain. The CDR3 extends over 17 amino acids. The germline V and J ends were trimmed by 0 bases and 4 bases, with 13 bases remaining between them. Germline loops: CDR1 LGHNA, CDR2 YNFKEQ. CDR3 bases: TGTGCCAGCAGCCAAGATCGGCAGGCTAAGGGGGCCAACGTCCTGACTTTC. It is translated as CASSQDRQAKGANVLTF.

This chain connects TRBV19 to TRBJ2-5, with 11 bases that match TRBD1. Looked up from germline, CDR1 is LNHDA and CDR2 is SQIVND (reference sequence). The junction had 8 bases not matched to a gene; V was cut back by 1 base and J by 4 bases. This CDR3 contains 17 residues. The CDR3 reads CASSIVPGQGGRETQYF. As DNA, the CDR3 is TGTGCCAGTAGTATAGTCCCGGGACAGGGGGGACGAGAGACCCAGTACTTC.

The rearrangement joins TRBV5-5 to TRBJ2-7; 7 bases are shared with TRBD2. Germline values: CDR1 SGHKS, CDR2 YYEKEE (reference sequence). The CDR3 runs to 15 residues. The V segment lost 5 bases and the J segment 3 bases; nucleotides outside the gene matches: 11. The CDR3 sequence is CASRPTGTTSYEQYF. The CDR3 nucleotides read TGTGCCAGCAGACCCACCGGGACTACAAGCTACGAGCAGTACTTC.

The chain couples TRBV29-1 to TRBJ1-2, with 8 bases that match TRBD1. The CDR3 totals 11 residues. Per the germline V gene, CDR1 is SQVTM and CDR2 is ANQGSEA. V lost 7 bases and J lost 7; bases outside the gene matches: 5. The CDR3 coding sequence is TGCAGCGGGTACGACAGGGGTGGCTACACCTTC. This codes for CSGYDRGGYTF.

The chain uses TRBV29-1 and TRBJ1-5; tentatively, D is TRBD1 (5 bases). Trimming pared 7 bases from V and 6 bases from J, leaving 16 bases between. Germline loops: CDR1 SQVTM, CDR2 ANQGSEA. CDR3 length: 13 amino acids. The CDR3 region has the DNA TGCAGCGCTAGGGGACTGGGGGGTCAGCCCCAGCATTTT. Its protein is CSARGLGGQPQHF.

The rearrangement uses TRBV15 and TRBJ1-4, with TRBD1 identical over 7 bases. The V and J ends lost 2 bases and 3 bases, in that order; junction bases with no gene match: 9. Germline V gives CDR1 LNHNV, CDR2 YYDKDF (reference sequence). This CDR3 contains 17 residues. CDR3 protein: CATSRKRQGGANEKLFF. CDR3 bases: TGTGCCACCAGCAGAAAACGACAGGGAGGTGCTAATGAAAAACTGTTTTTT.

V is TRBV7-2 and J is TRBJ2-2; a possible D gene is TRBD2 (6 bases). V lost 5 bases to trimming and J lost 1 base, with 14 bases between them. The germline CDR1 and CDR2 sequences are SGHTA and FQGNSA. CDR3 length equals 16 residues. CDR3 nucleotide sequence: TGTGCCAGCAGCCCCCACGGGACTGGGAACACCGGGGAGCTGTTTTTT. Protein sequence: CASSPHGTGNTGELFF.

This clone has a single count. The chain has TRBV7-9 and TRBJ2-7; 7 bases are a match to TRBD1. The V gene end was trimmed by 5 bases and the J gene end by 4 bases; junction bases not matched to a gene: 5. Germline lookup yields CDR1 SEHNR and CDR2 FQNEAQ (reference sequence). The CDR3 totals 13 residues. The CDR3 here is CASSRDSKYEQYF. CDR3 in DNA: TGTGCCAGCAGCCGGGACAGCAAGTACGAGCAGTACTTC.